This TCR beta chain is from a study of CD8+CD57+ T cells in acquired aplastic anemia. Study-level results: The CD8+ Simpson's diversity of patients and controls was not significantly different.

V shed 3 bases and J 5 bases; nucleotides not matched to a gene: 11. There are 16 residues in the CDR3. CDR1 is SQVTM and CDR2 is ANQGSEA in the germline V gene. Note on this clonotype: Its antigen is unknown. Without the conserved terminal phenylalanine or tryptophan, this CDR3 likely stems from a read error.

Genomic DNA provided the template from which TCR beta VDJ and CDR3 profiles were obtained. TCRdb passed the reads through MiXCR, listing each CDR3 protein once. This table holds about 81,000 distinct CDR3 sequences, roughly half found once. The chain employs TRBV29-1 and TRBJ2-5; 11 bases map to TRBD1. The TCR sequence derives from a human donor in good health, serving as a control. Sequencing was performed on sorted CD4+, CD8+, or CD8+CD57+ T cells (not recorded which) from PBMCs. The DNA for the CDR3 is TGCAGCGTTGATCAGGACAGGGGGCGTAGGTCGGAGACCCAGTACGTC. The encoded protein is CSVDQDRGRRSETQYV.